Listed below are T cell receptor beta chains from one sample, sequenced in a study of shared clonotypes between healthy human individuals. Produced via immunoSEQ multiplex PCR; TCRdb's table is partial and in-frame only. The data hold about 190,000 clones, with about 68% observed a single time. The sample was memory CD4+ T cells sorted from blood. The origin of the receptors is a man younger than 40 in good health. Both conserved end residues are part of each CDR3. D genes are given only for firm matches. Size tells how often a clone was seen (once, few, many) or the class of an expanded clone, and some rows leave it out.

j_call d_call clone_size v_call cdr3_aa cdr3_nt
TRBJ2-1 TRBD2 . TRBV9 CASSSGLGVVLSSYNEQFF TGTGCCAGCAGCTCAGGACTAGGCGTGGTGCTAAGCTCCTACAATGAGCAGTTCTTC
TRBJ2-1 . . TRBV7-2 CASSAGRTRYNEQFF TGTGCCAGCAGCGCGGGTCGGACTCGATACAATGAGCAGTTCTTC
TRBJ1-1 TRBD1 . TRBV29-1 CSVGGTGGYEAFF TGCAGCGTTGGCGGGACAGGGGGCTACGAAGCTTTCTTT
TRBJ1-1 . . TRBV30 CAWSVQGNTEAFF TGTGCCTGGAGTGTACAGGGAAACACTGAAGCTTTCTTT
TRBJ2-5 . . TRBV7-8 CASSLRHIQETQYF TGTGCCAGCAGCTTAAGACATATCCAAGAGACCCAGTACTTC
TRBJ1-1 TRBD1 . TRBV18 CASSQGQVNTEAFF TGTGCCAGCTCACAAGGACAGGTGAACACTGAAGCTTTCTTT
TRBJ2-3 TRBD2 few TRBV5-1 CASSQGLETDTQYF TGCGCCAGCAGCCAGGGACTAGAGACAGATACGCAGTATTTT
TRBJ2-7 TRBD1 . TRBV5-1 CASSSVDRGNDYEQYF TGCGCCAGCAGCTCCGTAGACAGGGGAAACGACTACGAGCAGTACTTC
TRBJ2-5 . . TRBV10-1 CASSRGLQETQYF TGCGCCAGCAGCCGGGGATTACAAGAGACCCAGTACTTC
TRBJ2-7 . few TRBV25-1 CASSEKVRNEQYF TGTGCCAGCAGTGAGAAGGTTAGGAACGAGCAGTACTTC
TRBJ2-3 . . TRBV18 CASSPDAPRSTDTQYF TGTGCCAGCTCCCCGGACGCCCCGAGGAGCACAGATACGCAGTATTTT
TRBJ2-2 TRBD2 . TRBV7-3 CASSFHGGRATGELFF TGTGCCAGCAGCTTTCACGGCGGGAGAGCTACCGGGGAGCTGTTTTTT
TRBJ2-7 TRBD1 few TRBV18 CASSSGQEHYEQYF TGTGCCAGCTCATCTGGACAGGAGCACTACGAGCAGTACTTC
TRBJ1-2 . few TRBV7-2 CASSSLVQGSQYGYTF TGTGCCAGCAGCTCGTTGGTCCAGGGGAGTCAGTATGGCTACACCTTC
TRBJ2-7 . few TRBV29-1 CSSEMGGEQYF TGCAGTTCTGAGATGGGAGGAGAGCAGTACTTC
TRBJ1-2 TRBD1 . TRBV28 CASSLTGRDGYTF TGTGCCAGCAGTTTGACAGGGAGGGATGGCTACACCTTC
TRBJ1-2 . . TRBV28 CASRTELYGYTF TGTGCCAGCAGGACAGAACTTTATGGCTACACCTTC
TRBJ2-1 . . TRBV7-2 CASSLTRDNEQFF TGTGCCAGCAGCCTTACTAGGGACAATGAGCAGTTCTTC
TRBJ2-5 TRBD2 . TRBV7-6 CASSLGTTSGIGETQYF TGTGCCAGCAGCTTAGGCACCACTAGCGGGATAGGTGAGACCCAGTACTTC
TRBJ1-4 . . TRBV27 CASSPPGEKLFF TGTGCCAGCAGTCCCCCAGGGGAAAAACTGTTTTTT
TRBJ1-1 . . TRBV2 CASSVHRQVSYTEAFF TGTGCCAGCAGTGTTCACCGCCAGGTGAGTTACACTGAAGCTTTCTTT
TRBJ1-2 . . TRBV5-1 CASSPTPSFQGRGYTF TGCGCCAGCAGCCCTACCCCCTCGTTCCAGGGAAGGGGCTACACCTTC
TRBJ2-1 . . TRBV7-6 CASSVFPSSYNEQFF TGTGCCAGCAGCGTTTTCCCTAGCTCCTACAATGAGCAGTTCTTC
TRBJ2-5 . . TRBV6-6 CASSYSRDDQETQYF TGTGCCAGCAGTTACTCGCGGGACGACCAAGAGACCCAGTACTTC
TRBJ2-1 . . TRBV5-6 CASSLQGRGYNEQFF TGTGCCAGCAGCTTGCAGGGACGGGGATACAATGAGCAGTTCTTC
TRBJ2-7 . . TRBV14 CASSSGWAYEQYF TGTGCCAGCAGCTCGGGCTGGGCCTACGAGCAGTACTTC
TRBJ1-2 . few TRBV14 CASSQGYRPRGYGYTF TGTGCCAGCAGCCAAGGTTACAGACCGCGTGGCTATGGCTACACCTTC
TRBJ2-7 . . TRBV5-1 CASSLAGTGSYEQYF TGCGCCAGCAGCTTGGCCGGAACAGGGTCCTACGAGCAGTACTTC
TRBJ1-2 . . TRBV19 CASSIGTGETPYGYTF TGTGCCAGTAGTATCGGGACGGGGGAGACACCCTATGGCTACACCTTC
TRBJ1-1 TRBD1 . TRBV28 CASTTGGFVNTEAFF TGTGCCAGCACGACAGGGGGCTTCGTGAACACTGAAGCTTTCTTT
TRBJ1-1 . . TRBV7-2 CASSLVGGSTEAFF TGTGCCAGCAGCTTAGTCGGGGGGAGCACTGAAGCTTTCTTT
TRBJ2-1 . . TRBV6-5 CASSTTTGPNEQFF TGTGCCAGCAGTACTACTACAGGGCCCAATGAGCAGTTCTTC